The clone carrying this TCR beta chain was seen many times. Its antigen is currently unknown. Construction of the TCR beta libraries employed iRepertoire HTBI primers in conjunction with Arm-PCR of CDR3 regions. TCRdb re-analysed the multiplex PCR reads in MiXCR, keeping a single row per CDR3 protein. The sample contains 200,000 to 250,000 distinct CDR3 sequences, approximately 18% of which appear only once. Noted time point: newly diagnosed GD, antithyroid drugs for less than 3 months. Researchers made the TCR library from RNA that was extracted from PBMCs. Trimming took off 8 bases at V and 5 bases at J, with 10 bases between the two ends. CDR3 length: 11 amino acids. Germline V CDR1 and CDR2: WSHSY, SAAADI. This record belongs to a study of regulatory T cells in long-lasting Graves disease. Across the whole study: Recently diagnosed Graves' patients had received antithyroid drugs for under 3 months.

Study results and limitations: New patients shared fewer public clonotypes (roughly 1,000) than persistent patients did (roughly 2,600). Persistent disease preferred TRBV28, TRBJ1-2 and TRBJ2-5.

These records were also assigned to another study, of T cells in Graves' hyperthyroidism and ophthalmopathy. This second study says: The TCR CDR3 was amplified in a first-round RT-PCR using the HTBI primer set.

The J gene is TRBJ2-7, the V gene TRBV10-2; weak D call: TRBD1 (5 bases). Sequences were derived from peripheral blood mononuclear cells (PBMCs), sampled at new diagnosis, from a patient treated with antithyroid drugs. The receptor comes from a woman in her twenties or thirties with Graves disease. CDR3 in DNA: TGCGCCAGCGCAGGGCTGGACGAGCAGTACTTC. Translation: CASAGLDEQYF.